Below, 5 T cell receptor beta chains from the same sample are listed, as sequenced in a study of identical twins. TCRdb fed the 5' RACE reads into MiXCR, producing one record per CDR3 protein. The repertoire holds hundreds of thousands of distinct CDR3 sequences, with more than 9% as singletons. The same data also went into a second study, on yellow fever vaccine responses in identical twins.

Sequencing input: PBMCs. Receptors were obtained from a woman under 30 in good health.

The sample holds a few counts of this clonotype. The chain recombines TRBV12-3 or TRBV12-4 with TRBJ1-2, with D unresolved. The CDR3 spans 13 residues. V was trimmed by 7 bases and J by 8 bases, leaving 17 bases between them. This chain's CDR3 is CASKGGERRGYTF. The CDR3 nucleotides read TGTGCCAGCAAGGGAGGAGAACGTCGGGGCTACACCTTC.

In this sample, this clonotype turned up a few times. V gene TRBV6-1 combines with J gene TRBJ2-1, with 7 bases matching TRBD2. CDR3 length equals 15 residues. Trimming took 3 bases from V and 4 from J; bases not matched to a gene: 6. CDR1 is MNHNS and CDR2 is SASEGT in the germline V gene. CDR3 sequence reads: CASSDGGSGYNEQFF. The CDR3 DNA is TGTGCCAGCAGTGATGGCGGGAGTGGGTACAATGAGCAGTTCTTC.

This clonotype occurred many times. V and J are TRBV6-5 and TRBJ2-1; 7 bases map to TRBD2. The V gene end was trimmed by 2 bases and the J gene end by 0 bases; junction bases not matched to a gene: 1. Germline lookup yields CDR1 MNHEY and CDR2 SVGAGI. The CDR3 has 15 amino acids. CDR3 protein: CASSYRTSSYNEQFF. As DNA, the CDR3 is TGTGCCAGCAGTTACCGGACTAGCTCCTACAATGAGCAGTTCTTC.

This clonotype turned up a few times. The rearrangement uses TRBV12-3 or TRBV12-4 and TRBJ2-1; 10 nucleotides line up with TRBD2. The CDR3 runs to 22 residues. Germline trimming cut 1 base from V and 0 bases from J; bases unmatched to any gene: 18. The CDR3 region is CASSLGIRRGLALPSSYNEQFF. The CDR3 nucleotides are TGTGCCAGCAGTTTAGGTATTCGCCGGGGACTAGCGTTGCCCAGCTCCTACAATGAGCAGTTCTTC.

The table lists this clonotype with many counts. The chain joins TRBV5-1 to TRBJ2-4, with D unresolved. Germline values: CDR1 SGHRS, CDR2 YFSETQ. V dropped 4 bases and J dropped 7 bases, with 12 bases sitting between them. This CDR3 has 13 amino acids. The CDR3 coding sequence is TGCGCCAGCAGCCCCCCACTCGGGAACATTCAGTACTTC. Translation: CASSPPLGNIQYF.